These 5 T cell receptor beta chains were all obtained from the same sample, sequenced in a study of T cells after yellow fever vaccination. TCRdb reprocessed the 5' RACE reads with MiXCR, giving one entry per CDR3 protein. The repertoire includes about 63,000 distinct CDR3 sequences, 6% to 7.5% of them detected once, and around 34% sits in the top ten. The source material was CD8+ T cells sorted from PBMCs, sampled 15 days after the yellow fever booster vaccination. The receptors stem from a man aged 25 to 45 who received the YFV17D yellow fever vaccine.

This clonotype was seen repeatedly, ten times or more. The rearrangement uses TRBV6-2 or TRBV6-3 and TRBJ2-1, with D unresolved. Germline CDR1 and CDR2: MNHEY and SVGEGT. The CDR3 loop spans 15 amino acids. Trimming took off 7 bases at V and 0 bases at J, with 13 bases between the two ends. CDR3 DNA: TGTGCCAGCACTGTAGACAAATTCTCCTACAATGAGCAGTTCTTC. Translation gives CASTVDKFSYNEQFF.

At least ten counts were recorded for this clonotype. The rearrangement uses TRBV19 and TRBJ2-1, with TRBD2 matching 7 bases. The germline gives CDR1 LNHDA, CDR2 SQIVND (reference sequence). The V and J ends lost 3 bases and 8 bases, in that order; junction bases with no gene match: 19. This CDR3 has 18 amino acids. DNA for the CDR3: TGTGCCAGTAGTATCTTAGCCGATTTACTAGCGCAGTTGGATGAGCAGTTCTTC. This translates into CASSILADLLAQLDEQFF.

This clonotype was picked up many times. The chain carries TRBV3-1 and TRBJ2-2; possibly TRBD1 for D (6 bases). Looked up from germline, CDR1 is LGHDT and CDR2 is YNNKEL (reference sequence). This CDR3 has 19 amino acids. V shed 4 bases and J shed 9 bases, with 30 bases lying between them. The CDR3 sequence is CASSPSGVSDFTPLRELFF. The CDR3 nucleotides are TGTGCCAGCAGCCCCTCAGGGGTATCCGACTTTACACCGTTGCGGGAGCTGTTTTTT.

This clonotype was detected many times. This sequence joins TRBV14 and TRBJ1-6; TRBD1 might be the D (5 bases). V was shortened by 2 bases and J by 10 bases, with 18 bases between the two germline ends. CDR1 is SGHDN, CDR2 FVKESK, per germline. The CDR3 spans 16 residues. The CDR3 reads CASSQYQAPEGSPLHF. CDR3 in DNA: TGTGCCAGCAGCCAATATCAAGCCCCTGAGGGGTCACCCCTCCACTTT.

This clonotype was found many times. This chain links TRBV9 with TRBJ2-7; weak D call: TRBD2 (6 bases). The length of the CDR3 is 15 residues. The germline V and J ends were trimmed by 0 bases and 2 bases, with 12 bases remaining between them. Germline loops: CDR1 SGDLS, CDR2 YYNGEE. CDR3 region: CASSVEEGMTYEQYF. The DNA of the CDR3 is TGTGCCAGCAGCGTAGAGGAGGGAATGACCTACGAGCAGTACTTC.